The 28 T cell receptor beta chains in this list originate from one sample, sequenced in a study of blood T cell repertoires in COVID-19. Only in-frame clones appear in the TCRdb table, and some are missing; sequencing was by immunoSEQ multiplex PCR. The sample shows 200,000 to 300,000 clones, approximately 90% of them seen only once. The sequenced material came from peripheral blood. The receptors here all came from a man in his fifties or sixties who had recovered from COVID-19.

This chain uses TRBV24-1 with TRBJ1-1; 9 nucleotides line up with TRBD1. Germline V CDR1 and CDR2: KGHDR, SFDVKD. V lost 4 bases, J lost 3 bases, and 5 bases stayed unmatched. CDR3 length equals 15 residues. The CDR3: CATSDTNRGHTEAFF. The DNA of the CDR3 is TGTGCCACCAGTGACACAAACAGGGGGCACACTGAAGCTTTCTTT.

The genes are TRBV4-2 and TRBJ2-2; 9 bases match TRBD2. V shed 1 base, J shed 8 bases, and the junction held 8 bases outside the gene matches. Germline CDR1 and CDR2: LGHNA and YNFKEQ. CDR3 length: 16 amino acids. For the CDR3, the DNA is TGTGCCAGCAGCCAAGCTCTAGCGGGGCTAGGGGGGGAGCTGTTTTTT. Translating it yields CASSQALAGLGGELFF.

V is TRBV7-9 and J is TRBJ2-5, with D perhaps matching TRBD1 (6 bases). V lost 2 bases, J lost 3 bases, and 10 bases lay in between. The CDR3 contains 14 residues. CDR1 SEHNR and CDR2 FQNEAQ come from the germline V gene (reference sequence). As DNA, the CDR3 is TGTGCCAGCAGCTTAAGTACAGGGAAAGAGACCCAGTACTTC. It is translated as CASSLSTGKETQYF.

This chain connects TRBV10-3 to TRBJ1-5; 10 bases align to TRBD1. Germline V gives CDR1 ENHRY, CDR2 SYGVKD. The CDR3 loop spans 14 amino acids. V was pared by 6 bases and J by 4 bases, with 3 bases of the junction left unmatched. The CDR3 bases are TGTGCCATCAGAGAGGACAGGGGGAATCAGCCCCAGCATTTT. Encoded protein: CAIREDRGNQPQHF.

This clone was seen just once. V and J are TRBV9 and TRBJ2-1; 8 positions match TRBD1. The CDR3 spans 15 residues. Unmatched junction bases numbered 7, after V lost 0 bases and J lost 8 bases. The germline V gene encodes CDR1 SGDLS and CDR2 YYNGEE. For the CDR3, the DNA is TGTGCCAGCAGCGTAGGGGACAGGAGTTTGGATGAGCAGTTCTTC. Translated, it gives CASSVGDRSLDEQFF.

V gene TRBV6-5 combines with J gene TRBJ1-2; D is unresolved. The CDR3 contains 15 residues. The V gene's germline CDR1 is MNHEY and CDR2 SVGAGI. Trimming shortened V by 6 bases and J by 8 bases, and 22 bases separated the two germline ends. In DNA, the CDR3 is TGTGCCAGCAGGGCAGCCGGGATCCATAATTCCGGCTACACCTTC. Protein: CASRAAGIHNSGYTF.

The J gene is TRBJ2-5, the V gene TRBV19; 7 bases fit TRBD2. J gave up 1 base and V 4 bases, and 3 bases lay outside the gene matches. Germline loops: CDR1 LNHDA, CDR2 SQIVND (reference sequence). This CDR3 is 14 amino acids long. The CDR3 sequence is CASSKRGVQETQYF. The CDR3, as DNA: TGTGCCAGTAGTAAACGGGGGGTCCAAGAGACCCAGTACTTC. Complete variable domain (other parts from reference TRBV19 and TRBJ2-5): DGGITQSPKYLFRKEGQNVTLSCEQNLNHDAMYWYRQDPGQGLRLIYYSQIVNDFQKGDIAEGYSVSREKKESFPLTVTSAQKNPTAFYLCASSKRGVQETQYFGPGTRLLVL.

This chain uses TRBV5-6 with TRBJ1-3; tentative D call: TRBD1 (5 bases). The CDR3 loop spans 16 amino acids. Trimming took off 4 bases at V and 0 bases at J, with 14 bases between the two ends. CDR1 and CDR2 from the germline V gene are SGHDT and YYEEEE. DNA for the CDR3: TGTGCCAGCAGCCTACTCAGGGTCAACTCTGGAAACACCATATATTTT. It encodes CASSLLRVNSGNTIYF.

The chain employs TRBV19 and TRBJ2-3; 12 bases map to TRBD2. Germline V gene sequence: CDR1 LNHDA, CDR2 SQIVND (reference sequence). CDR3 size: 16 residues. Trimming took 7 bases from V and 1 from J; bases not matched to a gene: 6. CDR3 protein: CASTSLAGGGTDTQYF. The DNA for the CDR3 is TGTGCCAGTACCTCACTAGCGGGGGGAGGCACAGATACGCAGTATTTT.

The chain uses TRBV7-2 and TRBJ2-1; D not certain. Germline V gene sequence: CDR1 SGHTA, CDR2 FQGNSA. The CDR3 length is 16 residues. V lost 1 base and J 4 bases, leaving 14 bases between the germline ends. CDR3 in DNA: TGTGCCAGCAGCTTAGGTTCAGGAACTCTTTACAATGAGCAGTTCTTC. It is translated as CASSLGSGTLYNEQFF.

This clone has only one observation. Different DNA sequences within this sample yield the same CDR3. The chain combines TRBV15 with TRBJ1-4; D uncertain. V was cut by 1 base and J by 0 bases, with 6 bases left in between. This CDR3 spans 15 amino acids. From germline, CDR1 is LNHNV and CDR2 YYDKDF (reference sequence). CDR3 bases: TGTGCCACCAGCAGAGTCGGAGCAACTAATGAAAAACTGTTTTTT. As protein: CATSRVGATNEKLFF.

CDR3 sequence (DNA): TGTGCCAGCAGCCTTGGGACAGGGGGCGGAGAGACCCAGTACTTC. This sequence encodes CASSLGTGGGETQYF. The chain has TRBV5-4 and TRBJ2-5, with TRBD1 matching over 12 bases. V lost 4 bases and J lost 4; bases outside the gene matches: 5. The germline V gene has CDR1 SGHNT and CDR2 YYREEE (reference sequence). The CDR3 has 15 residues.

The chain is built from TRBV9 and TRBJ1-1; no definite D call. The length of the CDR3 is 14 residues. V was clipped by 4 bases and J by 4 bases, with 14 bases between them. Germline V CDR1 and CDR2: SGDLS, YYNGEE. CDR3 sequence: CASSRPPVFTEAFF. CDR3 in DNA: TGTGCCAGCAGCCGTCCCCCGGTTTTCACTGAAGCTTTCTTT.

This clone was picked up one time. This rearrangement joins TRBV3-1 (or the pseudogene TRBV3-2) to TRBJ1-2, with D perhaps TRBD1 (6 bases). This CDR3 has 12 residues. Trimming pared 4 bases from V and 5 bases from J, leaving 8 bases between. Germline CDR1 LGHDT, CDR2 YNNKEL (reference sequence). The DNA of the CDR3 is TGTGCCAGCAGCCCACAGGGATATGGCTACACCTTC. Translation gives CASSPQGYGYTF.

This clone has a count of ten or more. CDR3 DNA: TGTGCCAGCAGCACGGGACAGGGGAACTATGGCTACACCTTC. This sequence encodes CASSTGQGNYGYTF. V usage is TRBV9 and J usage is TRBJ1-2; 10 bases match TRBD1. The CDR3 contains 14 residues. V lost 4 bases, J lost 2 bases, and 2 bases stayed unmatched. Germline V gene lookup returns CDR1 SGDLS and CDR2 YYNGEE.

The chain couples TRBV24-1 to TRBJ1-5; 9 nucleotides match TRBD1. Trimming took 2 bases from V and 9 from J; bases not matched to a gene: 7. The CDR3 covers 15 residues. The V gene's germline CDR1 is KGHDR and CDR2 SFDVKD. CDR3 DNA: TGTGCCACCAGTGATTCTATAACAGGGGGCCGGCCCCAGCATTTT. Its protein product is CATSDSITGGRPQHF.

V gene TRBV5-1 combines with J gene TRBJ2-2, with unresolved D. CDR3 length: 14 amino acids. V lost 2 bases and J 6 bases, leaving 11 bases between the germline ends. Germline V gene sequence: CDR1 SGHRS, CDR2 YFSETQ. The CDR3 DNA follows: TGCGCCAGCAGCTTATCACCCCGCGCCGGGGAGCTGTTTTTT. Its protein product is CASSLSPRAGELFF.

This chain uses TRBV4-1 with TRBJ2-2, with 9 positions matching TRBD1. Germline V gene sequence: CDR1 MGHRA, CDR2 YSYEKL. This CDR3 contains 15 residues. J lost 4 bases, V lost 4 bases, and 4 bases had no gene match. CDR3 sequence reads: CASSRIQGATGELFF. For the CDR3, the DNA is TGCGCCAGCAGCCGCATACAGGGGGCCACCGGGGAGCTGTTTTTT.

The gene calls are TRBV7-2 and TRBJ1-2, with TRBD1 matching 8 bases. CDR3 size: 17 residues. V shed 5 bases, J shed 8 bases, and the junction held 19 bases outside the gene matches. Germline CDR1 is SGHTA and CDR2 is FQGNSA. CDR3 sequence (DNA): TGTGCCAGCAGCCCAGGGACAGGCGGGGTACAGGGGAAGGGCTACACCTTC. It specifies CASSPGTGGVQGKGYTF.

Here the CDR3 DNA reads TGTGCCAGCAGCCAGGGACTAGCGGGGGGGTACCAAGAGACCCAGTACTTC. This gives the protein CASSQGLAGGYQETQYF. The genes are TRBV5-4 and TRBJ2-5; 16 bases agree with TRBD2. This CDR3 is 17 amino acids long. The trim removed 4 bases at V and 0 bases at J, leaving 3 bases unmatched. Per germline, CDR1 SGHNT and CDR2 YYREEE (reference sequence).

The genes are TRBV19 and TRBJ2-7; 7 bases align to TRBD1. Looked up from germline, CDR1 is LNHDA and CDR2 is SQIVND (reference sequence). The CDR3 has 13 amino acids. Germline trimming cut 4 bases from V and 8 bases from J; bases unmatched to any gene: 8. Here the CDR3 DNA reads TGTGCCAGTAGTACCGGGACAGATACGAAGCAGTACTTC. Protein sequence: CASSTGTDTKQYF.

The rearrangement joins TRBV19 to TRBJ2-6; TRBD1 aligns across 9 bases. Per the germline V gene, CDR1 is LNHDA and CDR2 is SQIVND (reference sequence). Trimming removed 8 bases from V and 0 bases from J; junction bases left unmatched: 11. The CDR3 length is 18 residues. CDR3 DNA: TGTGCCAGTTGGGAACAGGGGGCGTCGCACTCTGGGGCCAACGTCCTGACTTTC. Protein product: CASWEQGASHSGANVLTF.

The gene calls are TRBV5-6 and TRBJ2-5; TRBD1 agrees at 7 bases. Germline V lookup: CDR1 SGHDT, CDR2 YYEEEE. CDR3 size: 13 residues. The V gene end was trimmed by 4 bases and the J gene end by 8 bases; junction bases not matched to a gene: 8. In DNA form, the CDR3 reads TGTGCCAGCAGCCGACAGGGAGCCGTAACCCAGTACTTC. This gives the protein CASSRQGAVTQYF. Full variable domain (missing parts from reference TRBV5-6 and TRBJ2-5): DAGVTQSPTHLIKTRGQQVTLRCSPKSGHDTVSWYQQALGQGPQFIFQYYEEEERQRGNFPDRFSGHQFPNYSSELNVNALLLGDSALYLCASSRQGAVTQYFGPGTRLLVL.

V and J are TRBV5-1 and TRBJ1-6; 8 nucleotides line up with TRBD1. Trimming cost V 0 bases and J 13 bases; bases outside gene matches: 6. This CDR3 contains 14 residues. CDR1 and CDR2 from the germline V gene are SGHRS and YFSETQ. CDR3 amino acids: CASSLGQGNYPLHF. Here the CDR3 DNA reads TGCGCCAGCAGCTTGGGACAGGGGAATTATCCCCTCCACTTT.

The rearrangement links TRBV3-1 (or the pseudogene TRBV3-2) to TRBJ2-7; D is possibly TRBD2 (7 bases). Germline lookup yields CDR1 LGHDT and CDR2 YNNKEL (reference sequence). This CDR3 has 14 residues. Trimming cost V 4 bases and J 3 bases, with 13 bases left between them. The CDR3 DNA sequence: TGTGCCAGCAGCCTTCGGGGGGCGGACTACGAGCAGTACTTC. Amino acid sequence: CASSLRGADYEQYF.

In DNA form, the CDR3 reads TGTGCCAGCAGCGAAATGGGCCTAGCATTGCCCGGGGAGCTGTTTTTT. This codes for CASSEMGLALPGELFF. The chain uses TRBV2 and TRBJ2-2; TRBD2 is a possible D gene (5 bases). Trimming removed 6 bases from V and 6 bases from J, with 20 bases in between. The germline gives CDR1 SNHLY, CDR2 FYNNEI. The CDR3 spans 16 residues.

CDR3 sequence (DNA): TGTGCCAGCAGTCGGGACAGGGGGTACTCGGGGGCCAACGTCCTGACTTTC. Translated, it gives CASSRDRGYSGANVLTF. The chain employs TRBV2 and TRBJ2-6, with TRBD1 matching over 11 bases. Losses at the gene ends were 5 bases for V and 4 bases for J; bases not matched to a gene: 7. CDR3 length: 17 amino acids. Looked up from germline, CDR1 is SNHLY and CDR2 is FYNNEI.

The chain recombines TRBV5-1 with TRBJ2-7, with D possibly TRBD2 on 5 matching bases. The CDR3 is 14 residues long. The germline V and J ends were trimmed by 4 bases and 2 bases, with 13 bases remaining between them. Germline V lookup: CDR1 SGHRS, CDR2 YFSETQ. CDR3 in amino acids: CASSPGYPTYEQYF. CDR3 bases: TGCGCCAGCAGCCCGGGGTACCCGACCTACGAGCAGTACTTC.